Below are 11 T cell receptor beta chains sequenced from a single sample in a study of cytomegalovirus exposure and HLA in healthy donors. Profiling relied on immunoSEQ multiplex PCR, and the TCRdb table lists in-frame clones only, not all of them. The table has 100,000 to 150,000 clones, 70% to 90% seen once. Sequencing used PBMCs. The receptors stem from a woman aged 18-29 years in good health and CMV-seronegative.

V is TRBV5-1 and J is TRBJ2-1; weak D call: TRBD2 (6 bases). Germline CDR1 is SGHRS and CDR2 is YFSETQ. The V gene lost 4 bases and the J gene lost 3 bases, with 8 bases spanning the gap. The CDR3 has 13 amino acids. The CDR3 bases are TGCGCCAGCAGCCCGGGACTCTACAATGAGCAGTTCTTC. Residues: CASSPGLYNEQFF.

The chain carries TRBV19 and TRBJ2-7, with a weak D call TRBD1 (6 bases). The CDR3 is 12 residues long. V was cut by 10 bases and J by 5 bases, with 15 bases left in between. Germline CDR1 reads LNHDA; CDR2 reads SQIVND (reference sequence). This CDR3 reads CANLGTLDEQYF. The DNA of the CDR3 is TGTGCCAACCTCGGGACACTGGACGAGCAGTACTTC.

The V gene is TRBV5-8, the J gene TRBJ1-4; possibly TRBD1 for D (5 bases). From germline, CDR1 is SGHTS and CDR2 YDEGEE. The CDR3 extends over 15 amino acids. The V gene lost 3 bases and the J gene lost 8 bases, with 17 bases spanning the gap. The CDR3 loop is CASSSRGGRREKLFF. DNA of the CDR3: TGTGCCAGCAGCTCGCGGGGGGGAAGACGAGAAAAACTGTTTTTT. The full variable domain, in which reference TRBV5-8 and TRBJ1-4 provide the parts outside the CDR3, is EAGVTQSPTHLIKTRGQQATLRCSPISGHTSVYWYQQALGLGLQFLLWYDEGEERNRGNFPPRFSGRQFPNYSSELNVNALELEDSALYLCASSSRGGRREKLFFGSGTQLSVL.

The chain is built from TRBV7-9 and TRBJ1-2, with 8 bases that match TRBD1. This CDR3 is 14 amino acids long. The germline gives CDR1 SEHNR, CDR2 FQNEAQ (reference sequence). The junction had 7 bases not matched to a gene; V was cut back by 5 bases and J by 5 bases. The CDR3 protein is CASSRGTGEYGYTF. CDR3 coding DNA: TGTGCCAGCAGCCGCGGGACAGGAGAGTATGGCTACACCTTC.

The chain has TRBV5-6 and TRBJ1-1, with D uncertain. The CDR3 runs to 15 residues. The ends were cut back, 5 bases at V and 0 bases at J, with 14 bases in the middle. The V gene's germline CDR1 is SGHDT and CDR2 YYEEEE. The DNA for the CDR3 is TGTGCCAGCAGTCGTAACGGGTTACTGAACACTGAAGCTTTCTTT. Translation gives CASSRNGLLNTEAFF.

The chain's CDR3 is CASSPGRAVNNEQFF. Here the CDR3 DNA reads TGTGCCAGCAGTCCCGGCAGGGCAGTAAACAATGAGCAGTTCTTC. The chain uses TRBV6-5 and TRBJ2-1, with D maybe TRBD1 (5 bases). Germline assignment: CDR1 MNHEY and CDR2 SVGAGI. This CDR3 spans 15 amino acids. V lost 5 bases to trimming and J lost 5 bases, with 16 bases between them.

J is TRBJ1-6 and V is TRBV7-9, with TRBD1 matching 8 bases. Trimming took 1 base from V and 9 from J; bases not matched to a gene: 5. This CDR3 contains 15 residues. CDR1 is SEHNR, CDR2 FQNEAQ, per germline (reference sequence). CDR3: CASSLGTGFGSPLHF. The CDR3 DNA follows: TGTGCCAGCAGCTTAGGGACAGGGTTCGGTTCACCCCTCCACTTT.

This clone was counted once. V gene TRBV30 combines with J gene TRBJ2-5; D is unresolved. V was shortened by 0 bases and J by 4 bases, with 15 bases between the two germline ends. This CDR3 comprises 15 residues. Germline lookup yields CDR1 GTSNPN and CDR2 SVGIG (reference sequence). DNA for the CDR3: TGTGCCTGGAGTGTACGGATACTCCCGGGAGAGACCCAGTACTTC. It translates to CAWSVRILPGETQYF.

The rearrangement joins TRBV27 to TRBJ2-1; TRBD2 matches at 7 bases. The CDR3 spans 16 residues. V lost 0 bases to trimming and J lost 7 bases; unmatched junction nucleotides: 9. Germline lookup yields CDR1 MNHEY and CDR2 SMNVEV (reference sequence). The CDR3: CASSLSYGGGWNEQFF. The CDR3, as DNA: TGTGCCAGCAGTTTATCGTATGGGGGGGGGTGGAATGAGCAGTTCTTC.

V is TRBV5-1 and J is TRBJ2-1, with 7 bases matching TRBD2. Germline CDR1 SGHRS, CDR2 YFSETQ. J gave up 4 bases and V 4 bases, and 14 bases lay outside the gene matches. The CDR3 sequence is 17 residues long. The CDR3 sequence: CASSRGPTGTKYNEQFF. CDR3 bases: TGCGCCAGCAGCCGAGGGCCGACCGGGACTAAATACAATGAGCAGTTCTTC. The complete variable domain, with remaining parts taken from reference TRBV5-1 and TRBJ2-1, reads KAGVTQTPRYLIKTRGQQVTLSCSPISGHRSVSWYQQTPGQGLQFLFEYFSETQRNKGNFPGRFSGRQFSNSRSEMNVSTLELGDSALYLCASSRGPTGTKYNEQFFGPGTRLTVL.

The DNA of the CDR3 is TGCGCCAGCAGCCAAGGGTCAGCGGGGGCCGCCTACGAGCAGTACTTC. Translating gives CASSQGSAGAAYEQYF. The chain joins TRBV4-1 to TRBJ2-7; 8 positions match TRBD2. The V gene's germline CDR1 is MGHRA and CDR2 YSYEKL. The CDR3 totals 16 residues. V was clipped by 1 base and J by 2 bases; unmatched bases: 7.